The clone carrying this T cell receptor (beta chain) was counted ten times or more. Its cognate antigen is unknown. This entry belongs to a study of glioma-infiltrating T cells. Amplification of TCR alpha and beta CDR3 regions from RNA used iRepertoire nested multiplex PCR. One-step reverse transcription and amplification started from roughly 100-400 ng of tissue mRNA or PBMC total RNA. One entry per CDR3 protein, called by TCRdb with MiXCR from the multiplex PCR reads. The sample has 300,000 to 400,000 distinct CDR3 sequences; about two fifths are singletons. Study-wide results and limits: Gliomas, especially low-grade, showed above-expected tissue-blood divergence; non-neoplastic patients showed below. A blood CDR3 motif signature was depleted in highly divergent patients.

The sequenced sample consisted of glioma tissue, nonneoplastic brain tissue, or PBMCs (not recorded which). This TCR was sampled from a human donor with low-grade glioma or glioblastoma, undergoing nonglioma brain surgery, or in good health (not recorded which).

CDR3 sequence: CSGLGREGTDTQYF. In DNA, the CDR3 is TGCAGTGGCCTGGGGAGGGAGGGCACAGATACGCAGTATTTT. This chain links TRBV20-1 with TRBJ2-3; 7 nucleotides align to TRBD2. Germline V gives CDR1 DFQATT, CDR2 SNEGSKA (reference sequence). The CDR3 length is 14 residues. V lost 7 bases, J lost 1 base, and 8 bases stayed unmatched.